This T cell receptor beta chain was documented in a study of blood T cell repertoires in COVID-19. On the study more broadly: The origin of the acute and convalescent COVID-19 samples was the United States, Italy and Spain. Sources were T cells, B-cell-depleted T cells, or PBMCs; the material itself was cDNA or gDNA.

Sequencing used immunoSEQ multiplex PCR; TCRdb keeps in-frame clones, though not all of them. The repertoire has 85,000 to 100,000 clones, 90% of them found once; the top ten carry about 1.7%. The sequence derives from a man aged 55 to 70 with acute or convalescent COVID-19. The sample consisted of peripheral blood.

CDR3 nucleotides: TGTGCCTGGGGGCCGGCCTCCCAGTACTTC. The encoded protein is CAWGPASQYF. J is TRBJ2-5 and V is TRBV30; D gene ambiguous. Germline CDR1 reads GTSNPN; CDR2 reads SVGIG (reference sequence). The CDR3 length is 10 residues. Deletions cut 5 bases from V and 9 bases from J, with 10 bases between.